A selection of T cell receptor beta chains follows, all from one sample in a study of blood T cell repertoires in COVID-19. TCRdb's table, derived via immunoSEQ multiplex PCR, lists solely in-frame clones and lacks some. Among roughly 500,000 clones listed, 70% to 90% were seen once. Material: PBMCs or T cells enriched from blood (not recorded which). These TCRs come from a woman aged 55-75 years who had recovered from COVID-19. Each CDR3 is given with its conserved first and last residue. The order of the fields is V gene, J gene, CDR3 protein.

TRBV24-1,TRBJ1-6,CATSQRGLLLHF
TRBV5-5,TRBJ2-2,CASSWGLAGPNTGELFF
TRBV3-1/TRBV3-2,TRBJ2-7,CASSRGVTTYEQYF
TRBV6-5,TRBJ1-6,CASSTGLVSPLHF
TRBV19,TRBJ1-4,CASSTDRMNEKLFF
TRBV5-4,TRBJ2-7,CASSLRDRGYEQYF
TRBV15,TRBJ2-2,CATSRVPPPEIGELFF
TRBV5-5,TRBJ1-5,CASSSEVYSNQPQHF
TRBV12-5,TRBJ1-6,CASEETGSGTSPLHF
TRBV5-1,TRBJ2-3,CASSFAGGSLTDTQYF
TRBV27,TRBJ1-1,CASSFGGRDTEAFF
TRBV25-1,TRBJ1-6,CASSPGGGGYNSPLHF
TRBV7-9,TRBJ2-2,CASSLARLAGNTGELFF
TRBV10-1,TRBJ2-2,CASSPGGLDGELFF
TRBV4-2,TRBJ2-3,CASSQDLQQGDTQYF
TRBV3-1/TRBV3-2,TRBJ2-2,CASSQLSTVGNTGELFF
TRBV5-1,TRBJ2-3,CASSVLQGVTDTQYF
TRBV19,TRBJ1-5,CATAQGVSQPQHF
TRBV24-1,TRBJ1-5,CATSDPRSNQPQHF
TRBV28,TRBJ1-1,CASSRQGLGTEAFF
TRBV11-3,TRBJ2-1,CASSSDNFQQFF
TRBV10-3,TRBJ1-1,CAITREAEAFF
TRBV3-1/TRBV3-2,TRBJ2-1,CASSPGTSVNNEQFF
TRBV15,TRBJ2-3,CATSRATGPPDTQYF
TRBV2,TRBJ2-2,CANRGNTGELFF
TRBV7-2,TRBJ1-1,CASSRIGDTEAFF
TRBV4-1,TRBJ2-7,CASSSVLGTGLSYEQYF
TRBV5-1,TRBJ1-2,CASSPVYLSGGYTF
TRBV2,TRBJ1-1,CASSERGVNTEAFF
TRBV6-5,TRBJ2-2,CASSYGGLAGTGELFF
TRBV4-1,TRBJ1-3,CASSQPTGWPGNTIYF
TRBV12-3/TRBV12-4,TRBJ2-5,CASSLGREETQYF
TRBV6-5,TRBJ2-5,CASSYFGPSPGTQYF
TRBV27,TRBJ2-1,CASSLGGASNEQFF
TRBV15,TRBJ1-5,CATSRTQGQPQHF
TRBV19,TRBJ1-4,CASSTRRTVNEKLFF
TRBV3-1/TRBV3-2,TRBJ2-3,CASSRRGTDTQYF
TRBV5-6,TRBJ2-5,CASSSRTSGRVETQYF
TRBV24-1,TRBJ1-5,CATSDGERQHF
TRBV24-1,TRBJ1-4,CATSVGSATNEKLFF
TRBV6-5,TRBJ2-2,CASSYGGTSNTGELFF
TRBV11-2,TRBJ1-6,CASSLVPVNSPLHF
TRBV5-1,TRBJ2-7,CASSTGQGLFYEQYF
TRBV13,TRBJ1-6,CASSLGAVTGGSPLHF
TRBV5-1,TRBJ2-3,CASSGQPTSTDTQYF
TRBV7-8,TRBJ2-5,CASSLDGGRRETQYF
TRBV6-1,TRBJ1-4,CASSDQGGVTNEKLFF